The TCR beta chain described here comes from a study of blood T cell repertoires in COVID-19 (dated by TCRdb to the early 2020s). For the wider study: Samples covering the acute and convalescent phases of COVID-19 were provided by collaborators in the United States, Italy and Spain. Where available, HLA class I and class II types were obtained from metadata supplied by the sample provider rather than from assay-based typing. The samples were drawn from two sources: the first 160 participants of the ongoing ImmuneRACE study, and 950 to 1,500 subjects contributed by 6 global collaborators. The prospective study material was composed of cDNA or gDNA derived from T cells, B-cell-depleted T cells, or PBMCs. Deeply sampled blood TCRbeta repertoires from subjects exposed to, actively infected with, or recovered from COVID-19 were included in the dataset. Nearly every sample came with metadata listing a de-identified subject ID, COVID-19 status, age in years and sex. The repertoires were released in a freely available public database intended as a resource for research on the immune response to SARS-CoV-2. Results the study describes overall, beyond this receptor: Clinical and demographic metadata were provided uncurated, with the amount varying by source and participant.

TCRbeta CDR3 regions were amplified from genomic DNA by means of the immunoSEQ Assay, a bias-controlled multiplex PCR. The study's own analysis went as follows. Within the assay, amplification of reference gene primers was used to estimate how many nucleated cells each sample contained. Sequence reads were collapsed and filtered to measure the absolute abundance of every unique TCRbeta CDR3 rearrangement. Productive Simpson clonality was computed per sample as the square root of Simpson's diversity index over productive rearrangements. TCRdb's version of the immuneACCESS table is confined to in-frame rearrangements and falls short of the full clone set. An unresolved V gene accounts for under half of the shortfall where checked; the remainder is of unknown origin. The V and J calls and clone size are taken from that table; D and trimming were inferred from the DNA. This sample comprises approximately 72,000 clones, 75% to 90% of them detected only once. The ten largest clones represent 35% to 40% of the sample.

In regard to this clone: The antigen this receptor binds is unknown. The sample holds no much larger clone one base away, and base qualities are not on file.

The collaborating institutions used their own protocols to collect whole blood in K2EDTA tubes. For TCRbeta analysis, collaborators shipped samples as frozen whole blood, isolated PBMCs, or DNA extracted from either of those sample types. Sample: peripheral blood. The sequence derives from a woman aged 80 or over with active or convalescent COVID-19.

The CDR3 region has the sequence CASSYGAASNPGELFF. Here is the DNA: TGTGCCAGCAGTTATGGGGCTGCTTCGAATCCGGGGGAGCTGTTTTTT. The receptor chain draws on TRBV6-5 and TRBJ2-2, and the D gene may be TRBD1, 5 bases matching. CDR1 MNHEY and CDR2 SVGAGI are derived from the germline V gene. The junction carries 19 bases between V and J, which are trimmed by 3 bases and 8 bases respectively. The CDR3, cysteine through phenylalanine, is 16 amino acids long. Kept here is only the CDR3 DNA, which spans 48 bases and is read in frame from base 1.